The rows below give T cell receptor beta chains drawn from one sample of a study of technical replicates of blood from a handful of donors. Sequencing used immunoSEQ multiplex PCR; TCRdb keeps in-frame clones, though not all of them. The sample carries 53,000 or so clones, about 93% recorded once. The sequenced sample was PBMCs. These TCRs come from a human donor in good health. Some clones in this sample may be carry-over from other donors' samples. CDR3s include the opening cysteine and the closing phenylalanine or tryptophan. A D gene is named only where the DNA matches it firmly. Not every row has a clone size; where given, it reads once, few, many or a size class.

d_call	clone_size	v_call	j_call	cdr3_nt	cdr3_aa
-	-	TRBV7-8	TRBJ1-1	TGTGCCAGCAGCCGAAATGCGGGGGACACTGAAGCTTTCTTT	CASSRNAGDTEAFF
TRBD2	-	TRBV7-9	TRBJ2-5	TGTGCCAGCAGCAAGACTAGCGGGGTTAAAGAGACCCAGTACTTC	CASSKTSGVKETQYF
TRBD2	-	TRBV5-1	TRBJ2-1	TGCGCCAGCGCCAGCGGGGGGGGGTACAATGAGCAGTTCTTC	CASASGGGYNEQFF
TRBD1	-	TRBV2	TRBJ1-5	TGTGCCAGCAAACCGGGACAGGCGATCAATCAGCCCCAGCATTTT	CASKPGQAINQPQHF
TRBD2	-	TRBV4-2	TRBJ2-5	TGTGCCAGCAGCCAAGACGGGACTAGCGAAAAGGAGACCCAGTACTTC	CASSQDGTSEKETQYF
-	once	TRBV19	TRBJ2-7	TGTGCCAGTAGTGAGACTTTCTCCTACGAGCAGTACTTC	CASSETFSYEQYF
-	-	TRBV4-3	TRBJ2-3	TGCGCCAGCAGCCAAGGGTTATCCGGGGATACGCAGTATTTT	CASSQGLSGDTQYF
-	-	TRBV2	TRBJ2-1	TGTGCCAGCGGGGGCTTTAATTACAATGAGCAGTTCTTC	CASGGFNYNEQFF
TRBD2	once	TRBV6-5	TRBJ2-3	TGTGCCAGCAGCTCCACGATAGCGGGGGGTGATACGCAGTATTTT	CASSSTIAGGDTQYF
-	-	TRBV5-6	TRBJ2-2	TGTGCCAGCAGCCAGGGACAGAACACCGGGGAGCTGTTTTTT	CASSQGQNTGELFF
TRBD2	-	TRBV14	TRBJ2-1	TGTGCCAGCAGCCCAGCGGGAGGGCCTAACAATGAGCAGTTCTTC	CASSPAGGPNNEQFF
-	-	TRBV5-4	TRBJ2-1	TGTGCCAGCAGCTTGGAGGCTCCAGGCCATGAGCAGTTCTTC	CASSLEAPGHEQFF
TRBD1	-	TRBV25-1	TRBJ1-2	TGTGCCACCTCGACAGGGGGCAGCTATGGCTACACCTTC	CATSTGGSYGYTF
-	-	TRBV6-1	TRBJ2-1	TGTGCCAGCAGTGAACCCCGAGCAGGGGTCACCTACAATGAGCAGTTCTTC	CASSEPRAGVTYNEQFF
-	-	TRBV5-1	TRBJ2-2	TGCGCCAGCAGCTTCTCCCGTGGGAGCACCGGGGAGCTGTTTTTT	CASSFSRGSTGELFF
TRBD1	-	TRBV29-1	TRBJ1-2	TGCAGCGGGGGACAGGGGGCCTATGGCTACACCTTC	CSGGQGAYGYTF
TRBD2	-	TRBV15	TRBJ2-1	TGTGCCACCAGCAGAGATCTGGCGGGGGGCAATGAGCAGTTCTTC	CATSRDLAGGNEQFF
TRBD2	once	TRBV4-2	TRBJ2-7	TGTGCCAGCAGCCAAAAGTGGGGACTAGCGGTCTACGAGCAGTACTTC	CASSQKWGLAVYEQYF
-	-	TRBV5-6	TRBJ2-5	TGTGCCAGCAGCTTGGTAGCCGATGAGACCCAGTACTTC	CASSLVADETQYF
TRBD1	-	TRBV18	TRBJ1-1	TGTGCCAGCTCACCACAACAGGGGACGAACACTGAAGCTTTCTTT	CASSPQQGTNTEAFF
-	-	TRBV19	TRBJ2-7	TGTGCCAGTTCCGTCGACAGCTCCTACGAGCAGTACTTC	CASSVDSSYEQYF
TRBD2	once	TRBV4-2	TRBJ2-5	TGTGCCAGCAGCCAAGATAGGGGCGGGGGGGGAGAGACCCAGTACTTC	CASSQDRGGGGETQYF
TRBD1	-	TRBV7-9	TRBJ2-5	TGTGCCAGCAGCAGGGGGCCCACAGAGACCCAGTACTTC	CASSRGPTETQYF
TRBD2	once	TRBV7-8	TRBJ2-7	TGTGCCAGCAGCTTAGTGAGGGACTACTCCTACGAGCAGTACTTC	CASSLVRDYSYEQYF
-	-	TRBV7-9	TRBJ2-5	TGTGCCAGCAGCTTAACGTACCTCCCCGGGTCTTTTAAAGAGACCCAGTACTTC	CASSLTYLPGSFKETQYF
TRBD2	few	TRBV6-1	TRBJ2-7	TGTGCCAGCAGTGAAGGGACTAGCGGCTCCTACGAGCAGTACTTC	CASSEGTSGSYEQYF
TRBD1	-	TRBV2	TRBJ1-5	TGTGCCAGCAGCGGACAGGGCTTCAATCAGCCCCAGCATTTT	CASSGQGFNQPQHF
TRBD1	-	TRBV5-1	TRBJ2-7	TGCGCCAGCAGCTTGGACCCAGGGGGCTACGAGCAGTACTTC	CASSLDPGGYEQYF
-	-	TRBV25-1	TRBJ2-7	TGTGCCAGCAGGCCACAGGGAAAGGGCGAGCAGTACTTC	CASRPQGKGEQYF
TRBD2	-	TRBV25-1	TRBJ2-5	TGTGCCAGCGCCCCCGCGGGAGGGGAGACCCAGTACTTC	CASAPAGGETQYF
TRBD1	-	TRBV7-8	TRBJ1-1	TGTGCCAGCAGCCCGCGGACAGGGAACACTGAAGCTTTCTTT	CASSPRTGNTEAFF
-	-	TRBV5-4	TRBJ2-3	TGTGCCAGCTCAAACAGGTTCAGGACAGATACGCAGTATTTT	CASSNRFRTDTQYF
TRBD2	-	TRBV19	TRBJ2-1	TGTGCCAGTAGTATAGTTCCTAGCGGGGGCTACAATGAGCAGTTCTTC	CASSIVPSGGYNEQFF
TRBD2	-	TRBV23-1	TRBJ2-7	TGCGCCAGCAGTCAACCCCCGACGCTAGCGGAATGTGATGAGCAGCAGTACTTC	CASSQPPTLAECDEQQYF
-	-	TRBV7-2	TRBJ2-7	TGTGCCAGCAGCCGGACTGTACCGGGGTCCTACGAGCAGTACTTC	CASSRTVPGSYEQYF
TRBD1	-	TRBV6-5	TRBJ2-5	TGTGCCAGCAGTTACGGGACAGGGGGAGAGACCCAGTACTTC	CASSYGTGGETQYF
TRBD2	-	TRBV23-1	TRBJ2-2	TGCGCCAGCAGTCAATCTAGCGGGAACCTAGGACCGTCGAACACCGGGGAGCTGTTTTTT	CASSQSSGNLGPSNTGELFF
-	-	TRBV6-5	TRBJ2-7	TGTGCCAGCAGTTACTCGACAGCAAGCTCCTACGAGCAGTACTTC	CASSYSTASSYEQYF
TRBD2	-	TRBV7-2	TRBJ2-1	TGTGCCAGCAGCCGGGAGGTAGGCGGGGATGAGCAGTTCTTC	CASSREVGGDEQFF
-	once	TRBV30	TRBJ2-7	TGTGCCTGGAGTGTACTGACAGGAATCCAGTACTTC	CAWSVLTGIQYF
TRBD1	-	TRBV11-2	TRBJ2-7	TGTGCCAGCAGCTTAGGGACAGGCCGATTCTACGAGCAGTACTTC	CASSLGTGRFYEQYF
-	-	TRBV30	TRBJ2-1	TGTGCCTGGAGTGTACTCAGGGAAGACTACAATGAGCAGTTCTTC	CAWSVLREDYNEQFF
TRBD1	-	TRBV5-6	TRBJ1-2	TGTGCCAGCAGCTTTGGGACAGGGTACATGAACTATGGCTACACCTTC	CASSFGTGYMNYGYTF
-	-	TRBV20-1	TRBJ2-3	TGCAGTGCTAACCTCGGCGGAGCGCAGTATTTT	CSANLGGAQYF
-	-	TRBV18	TRBJ2-3	TGTGCCAGCTCACCAATGTTTAGCGGCGCAGATACGCAGTATTTT	CASSPMFSGADTQYF
TRBD1	once	TRBV23-1	TRBJ2-4	TGCGCCAGCAGTCAAGCGGAGGGACAGGCGAAAAACATTCAGTACTTC	CASSQAEGQAKNIQYF
TRBD1	-	TRBV11-2	TRBJ2-7	TGTGCCAGCAGCTTAGCTGGGACAGGGCAGATCAGCTTC	CASSLAGTGQISF
-	-	TRBV11-3	TRBJ2-7	TGTGCCAGCAGCTTAGGGTCGACCACAGACTACGAGCAGTACTTC	CASSLGSTTDYEQYF
-	-	TRBV5-1	TRBJ2-3	TGCGCCAGCAGCTTTGAGGGAAGGGATACGCAGTATTTT	CASSFEGRDTQYF
-	-	TRBV29-1	TRBJ2-7	TGCAGCGCTAAGCCGGACAGTCTCTCCTACGAGCAGTACTTC	CSAKPDSLSYEQYF
TRBD2	once	TRBV5-4	TRBJ2-7	TGTGCCAGCAGCTTTTCCCAGACTAGCGGAGATTACGAGCAGTACTTC	CASSFSQTSGDYEQYF
TRBD1	-	TRBV6-5	TRBJ1-6	TGTGCCAGCAGGGACCGGGACAGATTGAATTCACCCCTCCACTTT	CASRDRDRLNSPLHF